Following are 32 T cell receptor beta chains from one sample sequenced in a study of T cells after yellow fever vaccination. TCRdb re-analysed the 5' RACE reads in MiXCR, keeping a single row per CDR3 protein. The table includes about 580,000 distinct CDR3 sequences, roughly a sixth detected once. The specimen comprised PBMCs, sampled around 5 days after the first yellow fever vaccination. Receptors were obtained from a man aged 18 to 30 who received the YFV17D yellow fever vaccine.

V is TRBV6-5 and J is TRBJ1-6, with a tentative D call TRBD1 (5 bases). The CDR3 is made up of 16 amino acids. V was cut by 0 bases and J by 10 bases, with 16 bases left in between. CDR1 and CDR2 (germline): MNHEY, SVGAGI. This CDR3 is CASSYSTGAGASPLHF. In nucleotides, the CDR3 is TGTGCCAGCAGTTACTCGACGGGAGCTGGGGCATCACCCCTCCACTTT.

The rearrangement links TRBV7-8 to TRBJ2-3, with unresolved D. The germline V and J ends were trimmed by 4 bases and 7 bases, with 9 bases remaining between them. Germline CDR1 is SGHVS and CDR2 is FQNEAQ. The CDR3 contains 12 residues. The CDR3 loop is CASSYLGNTQYF. CDR3 in DNA: TGTGCCAGCAGCTATCTGGGGAATACGCAGTATTTT.

This chain connects TRBV7-2 to TRBJ1-3; D perhaps matches TRBD1 (5 bases). CDR1 and CDR2 from the germline V gene are SGHTA and FQGNSA. CDR3 length: 15 residues. Trimming removed 5 bases at V and 0 bases at J, with 11 bases between. CDR3 sequence reads: CASSPARGSGNTIYF. The CDR3 DNA is TGTGCCAGCAGCCCAGCTAGGGGCTCTGGAAACACCATATATTTT.

The sample holds a few counts of this clonotype. The chain is built from TRBV7-9 and TRBJ1-4; TRBD1 is a possible D gene (5 bases). Trimming took 4 bases from V and 0 from J, leaving 15 bases between them. CDR1 is SEHNR and CDR2 is FQNEAQ in the germline V gene (reference sequence). The length of the CDR3 is 17 residues. In DNA form, the CDR3 reads TGTGCCAGCAGCTCAGTGAGGACACTCCCAACTAATGAAAAACTGTTTTTT. Translating gives CASSSVRTLPTNEKLFF.

This chain uses TRBV28 with TRBJ2-7; D not resolved. CDR1 MDHEN and CDR2 SYDVKM come from the germline V gene. V gave up 2 bases and J gave up 9 bases, with 8 bases separating them. This CDR3 region has 11 residues. CDR3 residues: CASSLLGRQYV. The CDR3 region has the DNA TGTGCCAGCAGTTTACTAGGCAGGCAGTACGTC.

This clonotype has just a few counts. The V and J genes are TRBV20-1 and TRBJ2-1; D gene uncertain. V shed 0 bases and J shed 8 bases, with 8 bases lying between them. Germline CDR1 DFQATT, CDR2 SNEGSKA (reference sequence). The CDR3 is 12 amino acids. The CDR3 loop is CSARDLGYEQFF. Written as DNA, the CDR3 is TGCAGTGCTAGAGATCTGGGCTATGAGCAGTTCTTC.

This clonotype has ten or more counts. The rearrangement joins TRBV5-1 to TRBJ1-1; D possibly corresponds to TRBD1 (5 bases). CDR1 and CDR2 (germline): SGHRS, YFSETQ. The ends were cut back, 5 bases at V and 1 base at J, with 6 bases in the middle. The CDR3 has 12 residues. CDR3 coding DNA: TGCGCCAGCAGTGGACAGAACACTGAAGCTTTCTTT. It is translated as CASSGQNTEAFF.

This rearrangement joins TRBV12-3 or TRBV12-4 to TRBJ2-5; D remains unclear. V shed 10 bases and J shed 2 bases, with 11 bases lying between them. The CDR3 loop spans 12 amino acids. The CDR3 DNA reads TGTGCCACCGGACCGCAGCAAGAGACCCAGTACTTC. It codes for CATGPQQETQYF.

J is TRBJ1-5 and V is TRBV5-1; 8 bases agree with TRBD1. The germline V gene encodes CDR1 SGHRS and CDR2 YFSETQ. There are 14 residues in the CDR3. Trimming removed 4 bases from V and 6 bases from J; junction bases left unmatched: 6. The CDR3 sequence is CASSAGTGGQPQHF. For the CDR3, the DNA is TGCGCCAGCAGCGCCGGGACAGGAGGTCAGCCCCAGCATTTT.

The genes are TRBV18 and TRBJ2-7; D possibly matches TRBD1 or TRBD2 (6 bases each). This CDR3 comprises 15 residues. Germline V gene data show CDR1 as KGHSH and CDR2 as LQKENI. Trimming left V 3 bases short and J 5 bases short, with 17 bases between. DNA for the CDR3: TGTGCCAGCTCACCCAACGAGGGGGGAATGGACGAGCAGTACGTC. Its protein is CASSPNEGGMDEQYV.

This clonotype was observed a few times. This chain connects TRBV5-1 to TRBJ2-1; D is ambiguous. The CDR3 spans 14 residues. Germline-derived CDR1 and CDR2 are SGHRS and YFSETQ. Trimming took 1 base from V and 0 from J, leaving 5 bases between them. This CDR3 is CASSLQLSYNEQFF. The CDR3 DNA is TGCGCCAGCAGCTTGCAACTCTCCTACAATGAGCAGTTCTTC. Using reference TRBV5-1 and TRBJ2-1 for the parts outside the CDR3, the full variable domain is KAGVTQTPRYLIKTRGQQVTLSCSPISGHRSVSWYQQTPGQGLQFLFEYFSETQRNKGNFPGRFSGRQFSNSRSEMNVSTLELGDSALYLCASSLQLSYNEQFFGPGTRLTVL.

This clonotype appeared a few times. The V call is TRBV6-2 or TRBV6-3, the J call TRBJ2-3, with unresolved D. The CDR3 contains 11 residues. CDR1 MNHEY and CDR2 SVGEGT come from the germline V gene. V dropped 3 bases and J dropped 6 bases, with 4 bases sitting between them. CDR3 loop: CASSYHDTQYF. The CDR3 DNA sequence: TGTGCCAGCAGTTATCATGATACGCAGTATTTT.

This clonotype was counted between two and nine times. The V call is TRBV5-1, the J call TRBJ1-5; 12 positions match TRBD1. With 4 bases clipped from V and 1 base from J, the junction kept 9 bases outside the gene matches. Germline V gene sequence: CDR1 SGHRS, CDR2 YFSETQ. The CDR3 is 18 residues long. Written as DNA, the CDR3 is TGCGCCAGCAGCGAAGGGACAGGGGGCCACGGCAGCAATCAGCCCCAGCATTTT. Encoded protein: CASSEGTGGHGSNQPQHF.

The rearrangement joins TRBV6-1 to TRBJ1-1, with unresolved D. With 7 bases removed from V and 1 base from J, the gap between germline ends came to 10 bases. The germline V gene encodes CDR1 MNHNS and CDR2 SASEGT. The CDR3 runs to 13 residues. CDR3 DNA sequence: TGTGCCAGCAACGGACGAAGGAACACTGAAGCTTTCTTT. Its protein product is CASNGRRNTEAFF.

The genes are TRBV5-1 and TRBJ2-1, with D maybe TRBD1 (5 bases). The CDR3 length is 14 residues. Looked up from germline, CDR1 is SGHRS and CDR2 is YFSETQ. V lost 3 bases and J lost 8, with 15 bases in between. The CDR3 DNA sequence: TGCGCCAGCAGCTCCGGTTGGGGCGGCCATGAGCAGTTCTTC. Its protein product is CASSSGWGGHEQFF.

V usage is TRBV9 and J usage is TRBJ2-2, with D hard to call. The CDR3 is 16 amino acids. V dropped 1 base and J dropped 1 base, with 11 bases sitting between them. CDR1 and CDR2 from the germline V gene are SGDLS and YYNGEE. CDR3 in amino acids: CASSVFGQENTGELFF. Here the CDR3 DNA reads TGTGCCAGCAGCGTATTTGGGCAGGAGAACACCGGGGAGCTGTTTTTT.

The chain joins TRBV5-4 to TRBJ2-2; 11 nucleotides match TRBD1. The trim removed 4 bases at V and 4 bases at J, leaving 9 bases unmatched. The CDR3 length is 17 residues. Germline V gene sequence: CDR1 SGHNT, CDR2 YYREEE (reference sequence). CDR3 residues: CASSMAGTGGGTGELFF. The CDR3 DNA reads as TGTGCCAGCAGCATGGCCGGGACAGGGGGAGGCACCGGGGAGCTGTTTTTT.

Only a few counts were recorded for this clonotype. The chain is built from TRBV7-2 and TRBJ2-7; D ambiguous. Germline V gene data show CDR1 as SGHTA and CDR2 as FQGNSA. The length of the CDR3 is 14 residues. Trimming pared 5 bases from V and 2 bases from J, leaving 13 bases between. CDR3 loop: CASSPSYNTYEQYF. The CDR3 nucleotides are TGTGCCAGCAGCCCCTCATATAACACCTACGAGCAGTACTTC.

This chain links TRBV7-3 with TRBJ2-2, with D possibly TRBD1 on 6 matching bases. This CDR3 spans 14 amino acids. Germline V gene sequence: CDR1 SGHTA, CDR2 FQGTGA. Trimming cost V 3 bases and J 7 bases, with 12 bases left between them. CDR3 loop: CASSLSRGGGELFF. The DNA of the CDR3 is TGTGCCAGCAGCTTGAGCAGGGGTGGCGGGGAGCTGTTTTTT.

V usage is TRBV18 and J usage is TRBJ1-1, with TRBD1 matching 8 bases. V lost 3 bases, J lost 10 bases, and 7 bases stayed unmatched. CDR1 is KGHSH, CDR2 LQKENI, per germline. The length of the CDR3 is 13 residues. CDR3 region: CASSPDREGAAFF. In DNA, the CDR3 is TGTGCCAGCTCACCGGACAGGGAGGGGGCAGCTTTCTTT. Filled out from reference TRBV18 and TRBJ1-1, the complete variable domain reads NAGVMQNPRHLVRRRGQEARLRCSPMKGHSHVYWYRQLPEEGLKFMVYLQKENIIDESGMPKERFSAEFPKEGPSILRIQQVVRGDSAAYFCASSPDREGAAFFGQGTRLTVV.

This clonotype showed up many times. The chain links TRBV24-1 to TRBJ2-5; unclear D gene. V was cut by 1 base and J by 4 bases, with 3 bases left in between. The CDR3 is 12 amino acids. Looked up from germline, CDR1 is KGHDR and CDR2 is SFDVKD. The CDR3 DNA reads as TGTGCCACCAGTGATTTCGCAGAGACCCAGTACTTC. Protein: CATSDFAETQYF.

This clonotype appeared many times. This sequence joins TRBV5-1 and TRBJ1-1; TRBD1 matches 7 bases. This CDR3 has 14 residues. Germline V CDR1 and CDR2: SGHRS, YFSETQ. With 3 bases clipped from V and 1 base from J, the junction kept 3 bases outside the gene matches. In nucleotides, the CDR3 is TGCGCCAGCAGCTCGGGACAGTCGAACACTGAAGCTTTCTTT. Translated: CASSSGQSNTEAFF.

A few counts support this clonotype. The chain has TRBV4-3 and TRBJ2-7, with D tentatively TRBD2 (5 bases). V lost 0 bases, J lost 2 bases, and 17 bases lay in between. The length of the CDR3 is 17 residues. Germline-derived CDR1 and CDR2 are LGHNA and YSLEER. CDR3 protein: CASSQDVGRYSPYEQYF. The CDR3 region has the DNA TGCGCCAGCAGCCAAGACGTGGGGAGATATTCGCCCTACGAGCAGTACTTC.

The V call is TRBV15, the J call TRBJ2-5, with D perhaps matching TRBD2 (7 bases). Germline lookup yields CDR1 LNHNV and CDR2 YYDKDF (reference sequence). V was clipped by 2 bases and J by 7 bases, with 23 bases between them. CDR3 size: 17 residues. In nucleotides, the CDR3 is TGTGCCACCAGCAGACCCCGGGGGGCCGTTTTGGTAGGGACCCAGTACTTC. Its protein product is CATSRPRGAVLVGTQYF. The full variable domain, rest sourced from reference TRBV15 and TRBJ2-5, is DAMVIQNPRYQVTQFGKPVTLSCSQTLNHNVMYWYQQKSSQAPKLLFHYYDKDFNNEADTPDNFQSRRPNTSFCFLDIRSPGLGDTAMYLCATSRPRGAVLVGTQYFGPGTRLLVL.

This clonotype has ten or more counts. This rearrangement joins TRBV9 to TRBJ2-1; D is uncertain. The V and J ends lost 0 bases and 3 bases respectively, with 7 bases between them. CDR3 size: 14 residues. Germline loops: CDR1 SGDLS, CDR2 YYNGEE. CDR3 sequence reads: CASSVGADYNEQFF. CDR3 DNA: TGTGCCAGCAGCGTAGGGGCAGACTACAATGAGCAGTTCTTC.

This clonotype showed up just a few times. The J gene is TRBJ2-5, the V gene TRBV7-2, with TRBD1 as a possible D gene (6 bases). The CDR3 extends over 13 amino acids. Germline V gene data show CDR1 as SGHTA and CDR2 as FQGNSA. Trimming removed 5 bases at V and 5 bases at J, with 12 bases between. For the CDR3, the DNA is TGTGCCAGCAGCACGGGACAAAGGGAGACCCAGTACTTC. Translated: CASSTGQRETQYF.

Only a few counts were recorded for this clonotype. The chain employs TRBV10-1 and TRBJ2-3; 9 bases match TRBD1. The ends lost 6 bases at V and 4 bases at J; junction bases unmatched: 2. The CDR3 has 13 residues. Germline V gives CDR1 WNHNN, CDR2 SYGVQD (reference sequence). Written as DNA, the CDR3 is TGCGCCAGCAGCCGACAGGGGGCAGATACGCAGTATTTT. As protein: CASSRQGADTQYF.

This clonotype showed up many times. V gene TRBV12-3 or TRBV12-4 combines with J gene TRBJ1-1; tentatively, D is TRBD1 (6 bases). CDR3 length: 14 amino acids. Trimming took 2 bases from V and 2 from J, leaving 9 bases between them. The CDR3 region has the DNA TGTGCCAGCAGTTTAACAGGGAAAAACACTGAAGCTTTCTTT. Its protein is CASSLTGKNTEAFF.

The genes are TRBV12-3 or TRBV12-4 and TRBJ2-4, with D tentatively TRBD1 (6 bases). With 5 bases removed from V and 4 bases from J, the gap between germline ends came to 12 bases. The length of the CDR3 is 14 residues. In DNA form, the CDR3 reads TGTGCCAGCAGTCCAGGGGACGGAAAAAACATTCAGTACTTC. This encodes CASSPGDGKNIQYF.

The chain combines TRBV7-9 with TRBJ2-2; 13 bases agree with TRBD2. Germline values: CDR1 SEHNR, CDR2 FQNEAQ (reference sequence). Germline trimming cut 5 bases from V and 4 bases from J; bases unmatched to any gene: 4. The CDR3 is 16 amino acids. CDR3 in amino acids: CASSTGLAGVTGELFF. The CDR3 coding sequence is TGTGCCAGCAGCACCGGACTAGCGGGGGTCACCGGGGAGCTGTTTTTT.

This clonotype was counted only a few times. V and J are TRBV20-1 and TRBJ1-1; perhaps TRBD1 as D (5 bases). Germline lookup yields CDR1 DFQATT and CDR2 SNEGSKA (reference sequence). The CDR3 runs 13 residues. Between the trimmed V and J ends, which lost 4 bases and 1 base, there was a span of 10 bases. The CDR3 DNA follows: TGCAGTGCTAAGCGCCAGGGGAACACTGAAGCTTTCTTT. Translation gives CSAKRQGNTEAFF.

The chain uses TRBV18 and TRBJ1-5; D uncertain. V lost 1 base and J lost 5, with 6 bases in between. The germline V gene has CDR1 KGHSH and CDR2 LQKENI. The CDR3 consists of 13 residues. The CDR3 spells CASSPHRDQPQHF. In DNA form, the CDR3 reads TGTGCCAGCTCACCACACAGAGATCAGCCCCAGCATTTT.